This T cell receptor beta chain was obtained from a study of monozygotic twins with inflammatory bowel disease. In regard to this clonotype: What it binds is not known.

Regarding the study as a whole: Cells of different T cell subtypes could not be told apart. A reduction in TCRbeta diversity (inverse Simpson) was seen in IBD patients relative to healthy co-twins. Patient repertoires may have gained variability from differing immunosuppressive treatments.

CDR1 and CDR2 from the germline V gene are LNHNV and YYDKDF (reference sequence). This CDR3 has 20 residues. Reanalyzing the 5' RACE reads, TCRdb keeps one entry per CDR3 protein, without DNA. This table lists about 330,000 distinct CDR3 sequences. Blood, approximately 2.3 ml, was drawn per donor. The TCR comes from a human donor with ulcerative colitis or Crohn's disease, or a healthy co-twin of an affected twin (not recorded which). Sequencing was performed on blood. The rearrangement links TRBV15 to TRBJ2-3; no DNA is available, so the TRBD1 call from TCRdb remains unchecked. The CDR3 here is CATSRDGPGHPTGGTDTQYF.